A single sample is the source of the 20 T cell receptor beta chains below, sequenced in a study of patients with pleural tuberculosis. TCRdb re-analysed the reads in MiXCR, keeping a single row per CDR3 protein. The table lists roughly 27,000 distinct CDR3 sequences, over 15% of them singletons. Sequencing was done on a sample of peripheral blood. Every receptor here comes from a human donor with pleural tuberculosis.

Comment on this clonotype: A clone one base away is much larger, so this may be a read error. This sequence joins TRBV6-4 and TRBJ2-2; tentatively, D is TRBD2 (5 bases). CDR3 length: 14 residues. In germline, CDR1 is MRHNA, CDR2 SNTAGT. The CDR3 protein is CASTNTPGSGEPFF. As DNA, the CDR3 is TGTGCCAGCACCAATACTCCGGGGTCCGGGGAGCCGTTTTTT.

Concerning this clonotype itself: One end of the junction does not line up with germline, which may come from a read error. The gene calls are TRBV20-1 and TRBJ1-3; D is uncertain. Germline V gene sequence: CDR1 DFQATT, CDR2 SNEGSKA (reference sequence). This CDR3 is built from 13 residues. Here the CDR3 reads CSAPILSGNTIYF. The DNA of the CDR3 is TGCAGTGCTCCGATACTCTCTGGAAACACCATATACTTT.

The CDR3 DNA reads as TGCAGTGCTAGAGATCGCGGGGTCGAGTCGATTATGGCTAACTATGGCTACACCTTC. Encoded protein: CSARDRGVESIMANYGYTF. The V call is TRBV20-1, the J call TRBJ1-2; D is uncertain. V was trimmed by 0 bases and J by 0 bases, leaving 23 bases between them. The CDR3 totals 19 residues. CDR1 is DFQATT and CDR2 is SNEGSKA in the germline V gene (reference sequence).

This clonotype was seen ten or more times. This chain joins TRBV5-1 and TRBJ1-5; D not resolved. Germline-derived CDR1 and CDR2 are SGHRS and YFSETQ. This CDR3 has 16 amino acids. V lost 3 bases and J 0 bases, leaving 13 bases between the germline ends. CDR3 protein: CASSSGLLGSNQPQHF. The CDR3, as DNA: TGCGCCAGCAGCTCAGGACTCCTCGGTAGCAATCAGCCCCAGCATTTT.

About this clonotype: This is likely a read error, given that the CDR3 carries no conserved phenylalanine or tryptophan at its end. This sequence joins TRBV4-3 and TRBJ2-7, with D perhaps TRBD1 (6 bases). From germline, CDR1 is LGHNA and CDR2 YSLEER. V was trimmed by 3 bases and J by 6 bases, leaving 12 bases between them. CDR3 length equals 13 residues. DNA for the CDR3: TGCGCCAGCAGCCAGGGGAGACAGGCCGAGCAGTACCTC. Translating gives CASSQGRQAEQYL.

This clonotype was counted at least ten times. The chain recombines TRBV19 with TRBJ1-2, with 7 bases matching TRBD1. With 7 bases clipped from V and 4 bases from J, the junction kept 9 bases outside the gene matches. Per germline, CDR1 LNHDA and CDR2 SQIVND (reference sequence). The CDR3 is made up of 14 amino acids. The CDR3 DNA follows: TGTGCCAGTACCCAACCCGGGACAGTCTATGGCTACACCTTC. Encoded protein: CASTQPGTVYGYTF.

In this sample, this clonotype turned up a few times. This could be a read error, since a much larger clone is one nucleotide away. J is TRBJ1-1 and V is TRBV6-1, with 10 bases that match TRBD1. J gave up 6 bases and V 5 bases, and 9 bases lay outside the gene matches. Germline assignment: CDR1 MNHNS and CDR2 SASEGT. CDR3 length equals 15 residues. The CDR3 spells CASSKPGQGIPEAFF. Here the CDR3 DNA reads TGTGCCAGCAGTAAACCGGGACAGGGGATCCCTGAAGCTTTCTTT.

J is TRBJ1-1 and V is TRBV29-1; D might be TRBD1 (5 bases). Germline assignment: CDR1 SQVTM and CDR2 ANQGSEA. The CDR3 is 13 residues long. With 8 bases removed from V and 2 bases from J, the gap between germline ends came to 15 bases. CDR3 bases: TGCAGCTTTGGGGGTGAGTACAACACTGAAGCTTTCTTT. It encodes CSFGGEYNTEAFF.

This clonotype occurred many times. This rearrangement joins TRBV6-1 to TRBJ2-1, with 14 nucleotides matching TRBD2. Germline V lookup: CDR1 MNHNS, CDR2 SASEGT. V dropped 4 bases and J dropped 7; count of bases not matched to a gene: 3. The length of the CDR3 is 15 residues. The chain's CDR3 is CASSGLAGGTNEQFF. In DNA, the CDR3 is TGTGCCAGCAGTGGACTAGCGGGGGGGACGAATGAGCAGTTCTTC.

About this clonotype: Germline is not matched at one junction end, which may reflect a read error. The chain is built from TRBV25-1 and TRBJ1-3; no reliable D call. This CDR3 is 14 amino acids long. Germline assignment: CDR1 MGHDK and CDR2 SYGVNS. CDR3 bases: TGTGCCGGCAGTGATGGAGGCACCGGAAACACCATATATTTT. Translating gives CAGSDGGTGNTIYF. Complete variable domain (other parts from reference TRBV25-1 and TRBJ1-3): EADIYQTPRYLVIGTGKKITLECSQTMGHDKMYWYQQDPGMELHLIHYSYGVNSTEKGDLSSESTVSRIRTEHFPLTLESARPSHTSQYLCAGSDGGTGNTIYFGEGSWLTVV.

In this sample, this clonotype is medium-sized. This chain uses TRBV6-1 with TRBJ1-2; D perhaps matches TRBD1 (5 bases). CDR1 and CDR2 (germline): MNHNS, SASEGT. V lost 5 bases and J 2 bases, leaving 9 bases between the germline ends. The CDR3 has 13 amino acids. CDR3 loop: CASSLDTNYGYTF. The DNA for the CDR3 is TGTGCCAGCAGTTTGGACACCAACTATGGCTACACCTTC.

As to this clonotype: One base away lies a much larger clone, so this may be a sequencing read error. This chain joins TRBV12-3 or TRBV12-4 and TRBJ2-5; a possible D gene is TRBD1 (6 bases). This CDR3 region has 13 residues. CDR3 nucleotide sequence: TGTACCAGCAGTCCACAGGGATGGGAGACCCAGTACTTC. It codes for CTSSPQGWETQYF.

This clonotype has a count of ten or more. The J gene is TRBJ2-1, the V gene TRBV28, with D possibly being TRBD2 (5 bases). The length of the CDR3 is 16 residues. CDR1 and CDR2 from the germline V gene are MDHEN and SYDVKM. V was trimmed by 2 bases and J by 0 bases, leaving 11 bases between them. CDR3 region: CASSLGSVSSYNEQFF. The CDR3 DNA reads TGTGCCAGCAGTTTAGGTAGCGTTAGCTCCTACAATGAGCAGTTCTTC.

The chain carries TRBV6-1 and TRBJ2-1, with 11 bases fitting TRBD2. Germline CDR1 and CDR2: MNHNS and SASEGT. V dropped 7 bases and J dropped 5; count of bases not matched to a gene: 4. This CDR3 is 14 amino acids long. The CDR3 is CASTPGLADNEQFF. DNA for the CDR3: TGTGCCAGCACCCCGGGACTAGCGGACAATGAGCAGTTCTTC.

This clonotype ranks as medium-sized (0.01 to 0.1%). The CDR3 DNA reads TGTGCCAGCACCTTCGCCAAGAACACTGAAGCTTTCTTT. This codes for CASTFAKNTEAFF. The chain combines TRBV6-2 or TRBV6-3 with TRBJ1-1; D not certain. The germline V gene has CDR1 MNHEY and CDR2 SVGEGT. Trimming removed 7 bases at V and 1 base at J, with 10 bases between. The CDR3 spans 13 residues.

Concerning this clonotype: A much more abundant neighbour one base away suggests this may be a read error. This chain links TRBV20-1 with TRBJ2-7; TRBD2 agrees at 7 bases. Per the germline V gene, CDR1 is DFQATT and CDR2 is SNEGSKA (reference sequence). V gave up 6 bases and J gave up 7 bases; unmatched junction bases: 12. This CDR3 region has 13 residues. The CDR3: CSAPEAGREEQYF. The CDR3 DNA reads TGCAGTGCCCCCGAGGCGGGGAGGGAGGAGCAGTACTTC.

This clonotype was counted at least ten times. A single base separates this from a much larger clone, so it may be a read error. The conserved phenylalanine or tryptophan normally closing the CDR3 is absent here, so this likely arose from a read error. The chain uses TRBV27 and TRBJ2-5; 12 nucleotides align to TRBD2. The CDR3 spans 14 residues. The trim removed 6 bases at V and 4 bases at J, leaving 3 bases unmatched. Germline lookup yields CDR1 MNHEY and CDR2 SMNVEV (reference sequence). The CDR3 DNA is TGTGCCAGCAGCCCGGGACTAGCGGGAGAGACCCAGTACCTC. Translation: CASSPGLAGETQYL.

This clonotype is medium-sized (0.01 to 0.1%) in the sample. The chain joins TRBV6-6 to TRBJ1-1, with unresolved D. Between the trimmed V and J ends, which lost 0 bases and 1 base, there was a span of 6 bases. The germline V gene has CDR1 MNHNY and CDR2 SVGAGI (reference sequence). The CDR3 loop spans 14 amino acids. CDR3 DNA: TGTGCCAGCAGTTACTCGCTGGGGAACACTGAAGCTTTCTTT. It specifies CASSYSLGNTEAFF.

V gene TRBV28 combines with J gene TRBJ2-5, with D perhaps being TRBD1 or TRBD2 (6 bases each). The germline CDR1 and CDR2 sequences are MDHEN and SYDVKM. CDR3 size: 14 residues. V gave up 4 bases and J gave up 9 bases, with 18 bases separating them. Written as DNA, the CDR3 is TGTGCCAGCAGTTCCGAGACTAGGACAGCTCCCCAGTACTTC. It encodes CASSSETRTAPQYF.

This clonotype was detected ten times or more. The chain couples TRBV29-1 to TRBJ1-1, with TRBD1 as a possible D gene (6 bases). Germline lookup yields CDR1 SQVTM and CDR2 ANQGSEA. Trimming took off 2 bases at V and 4 bases at J, with 8 bases between the two ends. This CDR3 comprises 12 residues. CDR3 amino acids: CSVEPGVTEAFF. The CDR3 nucleotides are TGCAGCGTTGAACCAGGGGTCACTGAAGCTTTCTTT.